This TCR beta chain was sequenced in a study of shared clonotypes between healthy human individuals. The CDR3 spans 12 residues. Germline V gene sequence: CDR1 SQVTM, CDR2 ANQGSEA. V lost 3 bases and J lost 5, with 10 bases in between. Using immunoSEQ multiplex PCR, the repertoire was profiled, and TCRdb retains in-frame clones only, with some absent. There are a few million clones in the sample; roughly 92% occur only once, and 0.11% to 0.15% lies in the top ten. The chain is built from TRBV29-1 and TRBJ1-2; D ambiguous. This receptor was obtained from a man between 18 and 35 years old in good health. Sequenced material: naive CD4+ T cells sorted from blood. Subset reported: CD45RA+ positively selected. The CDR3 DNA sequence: TGCAGCGTTGATTGGGGAAGGTATGGCTACACCTTC. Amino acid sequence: CSVDWGRYGYTF.